This T cell receptor beta chain comes out of a study of blood T cell repertoires in COVID-19. As for the study in general: The analysed material was cDNA or gDNA that came from T cells, B-cell-depleted T cells, or PBMCs.

Source study methods: How many nucleated cells were present was estimated from reference gene primer amplification. Clones were read by immunoSEQ multiplex PCR, and TCRdb kept only the in-frame ones, dropping some. The V and J calls and clone size come from that table; D and trimming were worked out from the DNA. This table holds 200,000 to 300,000 clones, roughly 86% found once. Germline-derived CDR1 and CDR2 are MNHEY and SVGAGI. This CDR3 spans 13 amino acids. Losses at the gene ends were 10 bases for V and 5 bases for J; bases not matched to a gene: 7. V usage is TRBV6-5 and J usage is TRBJ2-2, with TRBD2 matching 7 bases. The sequenced sample was peripheral blood. The TCR originated in a woman aged 25 to 39 with acute or convalescent COVID-19. Here the CDR3 reads CATGTIGTGELFF. The CDR3 nucleotides are TGTGCCACCGGGACTATAGGGACCGGGGAGCTGTTTTTT.